These T cell receptor beta chains were read from a single sample in a study of blood T cell repertoires in COVID-19. TCRdb's copy holds only in-frame clones and misses some; the assay was immunoSEQ multiplex PCR. The table lists about 160,000 clones, around three quarters of them singletons. Sequences were obtained from peripheral blood. Source of these receptors: a man between 60 and 75 years old with acute or convalescent COVID-19. Both conserved end residues are trimmed from each CDR3.

V gene	J gene	CDR3 protein
TRBV30	TRBJ1-4	AWSLAGHEKLF
TRBV5-1	TRBJ2-3	ASSLGLAGVQGTQY
TRBV5-4	TRBJ1-2	ASSSGTDSFYGYT
TRBV5-4	TRBJ1-4	ASTRTGATNEKLF
TRBV2	TRBJ2-4	ASSEGLAKNIQY
TRBV11-2	TRBJ1-1	ASSSGTGNTEAF
TRBV7-2	TRBJ1-5	ASSLVTQSNQPQH
TRBV30	TRBJ1-2	AWSVSRDYGYT
TRBV18	TRBJ2-6	ASSPGQGNAGANVLT
TRBV19	TRBJ2-7	ATKGLAGQEQY
TRBV7-9	TRBJ2-1	ASSLAQSSYNEQF
TRBV11-2	TRBJ2-7	ASSLDSDRGYEQY
TRBV30	TRBJ1-2	AWSILQGLGYT
TRBV6-5	TRBJ2-4	ASSYRNIQY
TRBV12-3/TRBV12-4	TRBJ1-1	ASSLWQQLEAF
TRBV6-2/TRBV6-3	TRBJ2-1	ASSYSRDRVLLYNEQF
TRBV4-3	TRBJ2-7	ASSQVVTGDYEQY
TRBV19	TRBJ1-2	ASSTWTGGTGYT
TRBV6-5	TRBJ1-1	AGTIGGNTEAF
TRBV2	TRBJ1-2	ASSVTGGDGYT
TRBV11-2	TRBJ2-1	ASSFRTSGGGYNEQF
TRBV2	TRBJ1-6	ASRGTGGLSPLH
TRBV19	TRBJ1-2	ASSPTGIESGYT